This paragraph reports one T cell receptor beta chain. Its cognate antigen is unknown. This sample is part of a study of Tregs in tolerant kidney transplant recipients. Findings and caveats of the study: No direct test of biological reproducibility was done here. Expanding Tregs on activated donor B cells appeared to best identify donor-specific TCRbeta clones.

Sequencing was performed with immunoSEQ multiplex PCR; in TCRdb, only in-frame clones are kept and a portion is missing. In the table there are 75,000 to 100,000 clones, over 85% of which are singletons. Trimming shortened V by 5 bases and J by 7 bases, and 10 bases separated the two germline ends. This CDR3 is 12 amino acids long. Germline-derived CDR1 and CDR2 are MNHNS and SASEGT. The receptor was isolated from a human donor in good health. The sequencing sample was made of CD8+ T cells from blood. This chain uses TRBV6-1 with TRBJ2-3; D unclear. This CDR3 reads CASSLPGYTQYF. The CDR3 nucleotides read TGTGCCAGCAGTTTGCCGGGCTATACGCAGTATTTT.